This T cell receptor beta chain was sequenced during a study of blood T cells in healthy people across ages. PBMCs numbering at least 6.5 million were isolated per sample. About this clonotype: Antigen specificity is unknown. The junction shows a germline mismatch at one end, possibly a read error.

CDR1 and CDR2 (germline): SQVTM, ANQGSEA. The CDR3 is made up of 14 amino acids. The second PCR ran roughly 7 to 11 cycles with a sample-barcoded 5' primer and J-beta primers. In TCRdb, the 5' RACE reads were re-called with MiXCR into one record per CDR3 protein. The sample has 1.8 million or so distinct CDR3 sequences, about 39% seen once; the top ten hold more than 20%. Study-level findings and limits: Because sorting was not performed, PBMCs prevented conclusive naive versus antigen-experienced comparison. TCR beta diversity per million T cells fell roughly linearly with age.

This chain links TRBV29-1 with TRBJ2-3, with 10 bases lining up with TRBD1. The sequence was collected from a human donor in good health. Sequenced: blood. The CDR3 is CSVADRGPEDAQYF. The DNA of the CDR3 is TGCAGCGTAGCCGACAGGGGGCCGGAAGATGCGCAGTATTTT.